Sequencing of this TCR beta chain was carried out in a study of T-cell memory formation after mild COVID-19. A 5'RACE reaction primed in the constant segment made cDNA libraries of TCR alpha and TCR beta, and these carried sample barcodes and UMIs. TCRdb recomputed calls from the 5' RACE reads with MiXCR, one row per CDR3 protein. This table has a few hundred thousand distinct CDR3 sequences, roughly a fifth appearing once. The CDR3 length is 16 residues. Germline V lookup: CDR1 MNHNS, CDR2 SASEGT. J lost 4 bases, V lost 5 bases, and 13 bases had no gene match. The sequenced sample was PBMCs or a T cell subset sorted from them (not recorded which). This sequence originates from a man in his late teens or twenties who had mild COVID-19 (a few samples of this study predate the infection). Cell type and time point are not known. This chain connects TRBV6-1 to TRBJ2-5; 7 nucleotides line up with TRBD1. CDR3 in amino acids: CASSHAASGQSETQYF. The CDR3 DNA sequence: TGTGCCAGCAGTCATGCGGCCTCGGGACAGTCAGAGACCCAGTACTTC.